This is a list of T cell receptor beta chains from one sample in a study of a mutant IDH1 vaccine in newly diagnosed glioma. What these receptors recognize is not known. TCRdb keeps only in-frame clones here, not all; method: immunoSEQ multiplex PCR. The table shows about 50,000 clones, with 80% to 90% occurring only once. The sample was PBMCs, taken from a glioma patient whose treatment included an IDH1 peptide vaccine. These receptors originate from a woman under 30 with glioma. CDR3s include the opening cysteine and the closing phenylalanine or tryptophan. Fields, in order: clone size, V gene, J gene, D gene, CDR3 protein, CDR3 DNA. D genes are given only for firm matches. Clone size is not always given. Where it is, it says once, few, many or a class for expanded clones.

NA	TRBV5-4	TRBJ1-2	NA	CASSTDPNYGYTF	TGTGCCAGCAGCACGGACCCCAACTATGGCTACACCTTC
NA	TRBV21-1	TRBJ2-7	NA	CASSKDNIIHEQYF	TGTGCCAGCAGCAAAGACAACATTATCCACGAGCAGTACTTC
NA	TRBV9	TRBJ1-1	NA	CASSVAPVGGTEAFF	TGTGCCAGCAGCGTAGCCCCAGTTGGGGGCACTGAAGCTTTCTTT
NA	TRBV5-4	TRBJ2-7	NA	CASSLEIGLSSYEQYF	TGTGCCAGCAGCTTGGAGATAGGTCTGAGCTCCTACGAGCAGTACTTC
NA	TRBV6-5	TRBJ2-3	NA	CASSSRGPDTQYF	TGTGCCAGCAGTTCTCGGGGGCCAGATACGCAGTATTTT
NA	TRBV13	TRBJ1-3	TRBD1	CASSLGQMSSGNTIYF	TGTGCCAGCAGCTTGGGACAGATGAGCTCTGGAAACACCATATATTTT
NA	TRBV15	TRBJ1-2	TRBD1	CATSRGTGGDYGYTF	TGTGCCACCAGCAGAGGGACAGGGGGAGACTATGGCTACACCTTC
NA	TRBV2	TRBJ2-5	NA	CASSTGGGGETQYF	TGTGCCAGCAGCACAGGGGGCGGGGGGGAGACCCAGTACTTC
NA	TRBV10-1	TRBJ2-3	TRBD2	CASTEGLAGGTDTQYF	TGCGCCAGCACCGAGGGACTAGCGGGAGGAACAGATACGCAGTATTTT
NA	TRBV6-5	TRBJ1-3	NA	CASSSGFLAVNTIYF	TGTGCCAGCAGTTCTGGTTTCTTGGCTGTGAACACCATATATTTT
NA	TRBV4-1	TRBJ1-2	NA	CASSQGGRGYGYTF	TGCGCCAGCAGCCAAGGAGGGAGGGGCTATGGCTACACCTTC
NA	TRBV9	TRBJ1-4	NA	CASSVGPRPANEKLFF	TGTGCCAGCAGCGTAGGCCCTCGCCCAGCTAATGAAAAACTGTTTTTT
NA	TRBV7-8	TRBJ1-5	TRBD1	CASSTRGQGDGQPQHF	TGTGCCAGCAGCACCCGAGGACAGGGGGACGGGCAGCCCCAGCATTTT
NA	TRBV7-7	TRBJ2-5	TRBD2	CASSSGLAGGARETQYF	TGTGCCAGCAGCTCGGGACTAGCGGGGGGGGCAAGAGAGACCCAGTACTTC
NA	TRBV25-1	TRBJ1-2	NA	CASNPGTSAYGYTF	TGTGCCAGCAATCCCGGGACGAGTGCTTATGGCTACACCTTC
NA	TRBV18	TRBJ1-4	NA	CASSPGGRLNEKLFF	TGTGCCAGCTCACCGGGGGGACGGCTTAATGAAAAACTGTTTTTT
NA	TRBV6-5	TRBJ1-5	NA	CASSYQAPLGNQPQHF	TGTGCCAGCAGTTACCAGGCACCCCTCGGCAATCAGCCCCAGCATTTT
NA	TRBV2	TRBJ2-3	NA	CASSEVARTSTDTQYF	TGTGCCAGCAGTGAAGTCGCCCGGACTAGCACAGATACGCAGTATTTT
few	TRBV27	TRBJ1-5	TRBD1	CASSWTGRNQPQHF	TGTGCCAGCAGTTGGACAGGGCGCAATCAGCCCCAGCATTTT
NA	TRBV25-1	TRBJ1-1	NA	CASSEYGLNTEAFF	TGTGCCAGCAGTGAATATGGGCTGAACACTGAAGCTTTCTTT
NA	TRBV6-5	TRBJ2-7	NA	CASSYSGQPEQYF	TGTGCCAGCAGTTACTCGGGCCAACCCGAGCAGTACTTC
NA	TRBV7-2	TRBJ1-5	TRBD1	CASSLTGQGWDQPQHF	TGTGCCAGCAGCTTAACGGGACAGGGATGGGATCAGCCCCAGCATTTT
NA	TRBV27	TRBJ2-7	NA	CASSLSGGEQYF	TGTGCCAGCAGTTTATCGGGAGGCGAGCAGTACTTC
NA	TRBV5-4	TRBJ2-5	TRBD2	CASSLAGLAGGKETQYF	TGTGCCAGCAGCTTGGCCGGACTAGCGGGAGGGAAAGAGACCCAGTACTTC
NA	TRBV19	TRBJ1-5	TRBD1	CASSDPGQAHQPQHF	TGTGCCAGTAGTGACCCCGGACAGGCCCATCAGCCCCAGCATTTT
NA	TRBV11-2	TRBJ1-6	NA	CASSFGLRDSPLHF	TGTGCCAGCAGCTTCGGACTGAGGGATTCACCCCTCCACTTT
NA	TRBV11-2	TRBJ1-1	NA	CASSLTEAEAFF	TGTGCCAGCAGCTTGACTGAGGCTGAAGCTTTCTTT
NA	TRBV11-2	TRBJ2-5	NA	CASSLDTGRWQETQYF	TGTGCCAGCAGCTTGGACACAGGGCGGTGGCAAGAGACCCAGTACTTC
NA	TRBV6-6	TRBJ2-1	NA	CASSYAGSYSYNEQFF	TGTGCCAGCAGTTACGCGGGGAGTTATTCCTACAATGAGCAGTTCTTC